Listed below are T cell receptor beta chains from one sample, sequenced in a study of radiation and T cells in renal cell carcinoma. Sequencing used immunoSEQ multiplex PCR; TCRdb keeps in-frame clones, though not all of them. The sample carries 100,000 to 150,000 clones, approximately 78% recorded once. Sequenced material: blood, taken from a patient whose treatment included radiotherapy and nephrectomy. The receptors come from a woman in her sixties with renal cell carcinoma. The CDR3 runs from the conserved cysteine through the conserved F or W. A D gene is named only where the DNA matches it firmly. The size of a clone is reported for some rows only, either as once, few or many, or as a class for expanded clones.

d_call,clone_size,j_call,v_call,cdr3_nt,cdr3_aa
TRBD1,few,TRBJ1-1,TRBV2,TGTGCCAGCAGCGCCGGGACAGGGTACACTGAAGCTTTCTTT,CASSAGTGYTEAFF
.,.,TRBJ1-5,TRBV5-1,TGCGCCAGCAGCGCGGACGGACGCAATCAGCCCCAGCATTTT,CASSADGRNQPQHF
.,.,TRBJ2-1,TRBV7-2,TGTGCCAGCAGCTTAGCTTTGCCACTGAGGGCGAATGAGCAGTTCTTC,CASSLALPLRANEQFF
.,.,TRBJ1-6,TRBV5-6,TGTGCCAGCAGCTTGGATTGGCAGGGGAGCTCCTATAATTCACCCCTCCACTTT,CASSLDWQGSSYNSPLHF
TRBD2,once,TRBJ2-3,TRBV7-6,TGTGCCAGCAGCCCTCTCTCGGGGGGGCATACAGATACGCAGTATTTT,CASSPLSGGHTDTQYF
.,.,TRBJ1-3,TRBV6-6,TGTGCCACCCCTGGCGGAGGAAACACCATATATTTT,CATPGGGNTIYF
TRBD2,.,TRBJ2-5,TRBV5-6,TGTGCCAGCAGCTCCACGGGGGGGCAAGAGACCCAGTACTTC,CASSSTGGQETQYF
TRBD2,.,TRBJ2-1,TRBV29-1,TGCAGCGTCGGTCGGACTAGCGGGAGAGTCAATGAGCAGTTCTTC,CSVGRTSGRVNEQFF
TRBD1,.,TRBJ2-7,TRBV27,TGTGCCAGCAGTGAAGGAAACCGGGACAGGGGCGAACGAATCCCCTACGAGCAGTACTTC,CASSEGNRDRGERIPYEQYF
TRBD2,.,TRBJ2-3,TRBV4-2,TGTGCCAGCAGCCAAGTCAGCGGGAGGAGCACAGATACGCAGTATTTT,CASSQVSGRSTDTQYF
TRBD2,.,TRBJ2-3,TRBV15,TGTGCCACCAGCAGAGACACGGGGGGAATCTGGACAGATACGCAGTATTTT,CATSRDTGGIWTDTQYF
.,.,TRBJ2-7,TRBV19,TGTGCCAGTAGCCTTCTAGGGGCCTACGAGCAGTACTTC,CASSLLGAYEQYF
.,.,TRBJ1-6,TRBV5-8,TGTGCCAGCAGCTTGGCGCGGGGGTATAATTCACCCCTCCACTTT,CASSLARGYNSPLHF
TRBD2,.,TRBJ2-1,TRBV5-1,TGCGCCAGCAGCTTGGGGGCCGGGGGGAGCTCCTACAATGAGCAGTTCTTC,CASSLGAGGSSYNEQFF
TRBD1,.,TRBJ2-2,TRBV6-1,TGTGCCAGCACGAGGACAGGGTATTTCACCGGGGAGCTGTTTTTT,CASTRTGYFTGELFF
.,.,TRBJ1-3,TRBV7-9,TGTGCCAGCAGCTTGGGTGAAGCGGCCATATATTTT,CASSLGEAAIYF
.,.,TRBJ1-5,TRBV2,TGTGCCAGCAGTGATGGACTGCCCAATCAGCCCCAGCATTTT,CASSDGLPNQPQHF
TRBD1,.,TRBJ1-2,TRBV6-6,TGTGCCAGCAGTTACACCAGGGGGAATGGCTACACCTTC,CASSYTRGNGYTF
.,once,TRBJ2-5,TRBV7-9,TGTGCCAGCAGCTCGGGAGAGACCCAGTACTTC,CASSSGETQYF
TRBD1,.,TRBJ2-5,TRBV30,TGTGCCTGGACCAGGGGGCCTGGGGAGACCCAGTACTTC,CAWTRGPGETQYF
TRBD2,.,TRBJ2-7,TRBV5-6,TGTGCCAGCAGCCGGTGGGCGGGGGATACCTACGAGCAGTACTTC,CASSRWAGDTYEQYF
TRBD1,.,TRBJ1-2,TRBV6-5,TGTGCCAGCAGTTATGGGACAGGTGATAGCTATGGCTACACCTTC,CASSYGTGDSYGYTF
.,.,TRBJ2-1,TRBV7-3,TGTGCCAGCAGCGCCGGGACGTTTAACAATGAGCAGTTCTTC,CASSAGTFNNEQFF
.,once,TRBJ1-1,TRBV9,TGTGCCAGCAGCCCTTCCACGAGAATGAACACTGAAGCTTTCTTT,CASSPSTRMNTEAFF
.,.,TRBJ2-5,TRBV15,TGTGCCACCAGCACTTTTTCTTTGGCCTCAGGGTATCGCCAAGAGACCCAGTACTTC,CATSTFSLASGYRQETQYF
TRBD2,.,TRBJ2-3,TRBV6-4,TGTGCCACTCGGACTAGCGACACAGATACGCAGTATTTT,CATRTSDTDTQYF
.,.,TRBJ2-3,TRBV5-1,TGCGCCAGCAGCGGGGGGGCCATCACAGATACGCAGTATTTT,CASSGGAITDTQYF
TRBD1,.,TRBJ1-1,TRBV5-5,TGTGCCAGCAGCATACAGGGGGCGCAGAGGAACACTGAAGCTTTCTTT,CASSIQGAQRNTEAFF
TRBD1,.,TRBJ2-3,TRBV7-3,TGTGCCAGCAGCCTAGGACAGGGGATGGATACGCAGTATTTT,CASSLGQGMDTQYF
.,.,TRBJ2-7,TRBV7-2,TGTGCCAGCAGCCTGTATCAGGGGCTCTACGAGCAGTACTTC,CASSLYQGLYEQYF
.,once,TRBJ2-5,TRBV6-1,TGTGCCAGCAGGGCCGGGTCCCAAGAGACCCAGTACTTC,CASRAGSQETQYF
TRBD1,.,TRBJ1-5,TRBV6-1,TGTGCCAGCAGTGTTCCCGGGACAGGGGGCGGTGGTCAGCCCCAGCATTTT,CASSVPGTGGGGQPQHF
.,.,TRBJ1-2,TRBV7-9,TGTGCCAGCAGGGGTAGCGGGGTTCGGGGCTACACCTTC,CASRGSGVRGYTF
.,.,TRBJ1-5,TRBV5-5,TGTGCCAGCAGCTTGGGGCAGTTGTACCAGCCCCAGCATTTT,CASSLGQLYQPQHF
.,few,TRBJ1-1,TRBV29-1,TGCAGCGGTACCAGGGGTTCAGACACTGAAGCTTTCTTT,CSGTRGSDTEAFF
.,.,TRBJ2-6,TRBV11-3,TGTGCCAGCAGCTTAGGCTCTGGGGCCAACGTCCTGACTTTC,CASSLGSGANVLTF
.,.,TRBJ2-6,TRBV6-1,TGTGCCAGCAGTGAAGCGATGGGGGCTGGGGCCAACGTCCTGACTTTC,CASSEAMGAGANVLTF
.,.,TRBJ1-3,TRBV19,TGTGCCAGTAGTATCCCTCCAGGGAGCGATCGAAACACCATATATTTT,CASSIPPGSDRNTIYF
TRBD1,.,TRBJ1-1,TRBV23-1,TGCGCCAGCAGTCACGACAGGGACCATTTGAACACTGAAGCTTTCTTT,CASSHDRDHLNTEAFF
.,.,TRBJ1-2,TRBV4-1,TGCGCCAGCAGCCAAGGGCCGAGGACCGGTAACTATGGCTACACCTTC,CASSQGPRTGNYGYTF
.,.,TRBJ2-7,TRBV19,TGTGCCAGTAGTGGATACAGGGTAGGGAAATACGAGCAGTACTTC,CASSGYRVGKYEQYF
.,.,TRBJ2-7,TRBV28,TGTGCCAGCAGTATCCGCACCGAGGCCCACGAGCAGTACTTC,CASSIRTEAHEQYF
.,.,TRBJ1-4,TRBV11-2,TGTGCCAGCAGCCGAGGGAGGGGGGCGACCCTGGGTGAAAAACTGTTTTTT,CASSRGRGATLGEKLFF
.,.,TRBJ1-1,TRBV4-2,TGTGCCAGCAGCCCCGAAGCGGGGGTAGCTTTCTTT,CASSPEAGVAFF
.,.,TRBJ1-1,TRBV7-9,TGTGCCAGCAGTTCCCCCTTGAAGAACACTGAAGCTTTCTTT,CASSSPLKNTEAFF
TRBD2,.,TRBJ2-5,TRBV5-6,TGTGCCAGCAGCTTGGTGGCGGGAGTGACGGACTTC,CASSLVAGVTDF
.,once,TRBJ2-3,TRBV5-4,TGTGCCAGCAGCCCAGGGACGGGCACAGATACGCAGTATTTT,CASSPGTGTDTQYF
.,.,TRBJ2-3,TRBV7-9,TGTGCCAGCAGCCCACAGGGCCGCCCAGATACGCAGTATTTT,CASSPQGRPDTQYF
.,.,TRBJ1-4,TRBV6-1,TGTGCCATTTTTTGGGGGGGGACGACTAATGAAAAACTGTTTTTT,CAIFWGGTTNEKLFF
.,.,TRBJ1-1,TRBV6-5,TGTGCCAGCAGTTACATCCCGGGATCCCCTGACACTGAAGCTTTCTTT,CASSYIPGSPDTEAFF
TRBD1,once,TRBJ1-6,TRBV9,TGTGCCAGCAGCTCGGGACAGGGTAGACTTTCACCCCTCCACTTT,CASSSGQGRLSPLHF
.,.,TRBJ1-3,TRBV29-1,TGCAGCGTGGGTGTCTCTGGAAACACCATATATTTT,CSVGVSGNTIYF
TRBD2,.,TRBJ2-7,TRBV7-2,TGTGCCAGCAGCAGCAGACTAGCTCTGCACGAGCAGTACTTC,CASSSRLALHEQYF
TRBD1,few,TRBJ1-1,TRBV19,TGTGCCAGTAGTATCGCTCCACAGGGGAGGACTGAAGCTTTCTTT,CASSIAPQGRTEAFF
.,.,TRBJ2-5,TRBV6-5,TGTGCCAGCAGTTACTCGGAAGGGGTGGGGACCCAGTACTTC,CASSYSEGVGTQYF
.,.,TRBJ2-5,TRBV27,TGTGCCAGCGCTGGACATTTTCAAGAGACCCAGTACTTC,CASAGHFQETQYF
.,.,TRBJ2-2,TRBV5-1,TGCGCCAGCAGCTTGGTTCCAGACCTGTCGAACACCGGGGAGCTGTTTTTT,CASSLVPDLSNTGELFF